The clone carrying this TCR beta chain appeared a few times. Measured with immunoSEQ multiplex PCR; TCRdb has only the in-frame clones, and not every one. Of fewer than 100,000 clones in the sample, 89% were seen once. This sample was included in a study of technical replicates of blood from several donors. The source of this sequence is a human donor in good health. The sequenced sample consisted of T cells isolated from PBMCs.

CDR3 loop: CASSLETSSSYEQYF. CDR3 nucleotides: TGTGCCAGCAGTTTGGAGACTTCCAGCTCCTACGAGCAGTACTTC. J is TRBJ2-7 and V is TRBV6-5; no clear D. Germline assignment: CDR1 MNHEY and CDR2 SVGAGI. This CDR3 is 15 amino acids long. Trimming removed 4 bases at V and 0 bases at J, with 13 bases between.